This T cell receptor beta chain was profiled in a study of T cells in tuberculosis. Turning to the study itself: IGRA-negative adolescents, IGRA-positive adolescents with latent tuberculosis and adults with active tuberculosis formed this South African cohort.

Tuberculin skin test and IGRA determined adolescents' latent tuberculosis status at entry. The CDR3 loop spans 15 amino acids. CDR1 LNHDA and CDR2 SQIVND come from the germline V gene (reference sequence). V gave up 5 bases and J gave up 7 bases, with 20 bases separating them. Libraries were prepared by immunoSEQ multiplex PCR; TCRdb keeps only in-frame clonotypes and omits some of them. The table lists 30,000 to 45,000 clones, about 94% of them singletons. The V gene is TRBV19, the J gene TRBJ2-5; TRBD1 is a possible D gene (6 bases). Sequenced material: PBMCs. This TCR was recovered from a donor between 10 and 29 years old with latent tuberculosis or without tuberculosis infection. Some clones in this sample may be carry-over from other donors' samples. CDR3 loop: CASSPSDSPRGTQYF. The CDR3 nucleotides are TGTGCCAGTAGTCCCTCGGACAGCCCCAGGGGGACCCAGTACTTC.